This T cell receptor beta chain was profiled in a study of identical twins. This clonotype was seen more than once but under ten times. CDR1 is MGHRA and CDR2 is YSYEKL in the germline V gene. Deletions cut 1 base from V and 11 bases from J, with 23 bases between. CDR3 length equals 16 residues. TCRdb used MiXCR to reprocess the 5' RACE reads, holding one entry per CDR3 protein. The data show under 900,000 distinct CDR3 sequences, with 9% to 15% seen just once and about 1.5% held by the top ten. This same sample was also taken into another study, of yellow fever vaccine responses in identical twins.

This sequence was found in a woman in her late teens or twenties in good health. Sample: PBMCs. This chain joins TRBV4-1 and TRBJ1-1, with D tentatively TRBD1 (6 bases). CDR3 DNA: TGCGCCAGCAGCCAAGTCGAATGGACAGCCCAGGATAACGCTTTCTTT. Protein product: CASSQVEWTAQDNAFF.